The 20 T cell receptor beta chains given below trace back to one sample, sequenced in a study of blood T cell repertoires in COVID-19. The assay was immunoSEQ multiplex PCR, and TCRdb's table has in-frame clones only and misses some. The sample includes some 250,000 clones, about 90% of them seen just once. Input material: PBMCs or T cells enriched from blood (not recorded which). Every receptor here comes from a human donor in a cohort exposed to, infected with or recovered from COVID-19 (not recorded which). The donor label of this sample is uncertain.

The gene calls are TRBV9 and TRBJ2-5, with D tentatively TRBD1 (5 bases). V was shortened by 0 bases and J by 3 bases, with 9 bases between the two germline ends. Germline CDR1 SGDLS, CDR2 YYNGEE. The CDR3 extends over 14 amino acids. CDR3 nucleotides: TGTGCCAGCAGCGTAGGAGACAGCGAAGAGACCCAGTACTTC. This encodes CASSVGDSEETQYF.

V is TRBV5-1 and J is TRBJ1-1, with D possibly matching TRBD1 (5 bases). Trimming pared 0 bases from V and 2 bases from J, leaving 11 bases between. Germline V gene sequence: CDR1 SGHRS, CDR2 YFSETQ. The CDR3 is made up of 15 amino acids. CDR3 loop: CASSLGAGHNTEAFF. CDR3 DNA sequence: TGCGCCAGCAGCTTGGGAGCAGGGCATAACACTGAAGCTTTCTTT.

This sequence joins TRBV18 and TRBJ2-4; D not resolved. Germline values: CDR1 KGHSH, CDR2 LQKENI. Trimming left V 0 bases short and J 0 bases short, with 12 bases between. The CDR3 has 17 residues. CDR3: CASSPPYRILAKNIQYF. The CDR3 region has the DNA TGTGCCAGCTCACCACCTTACAGAATCCTAGCCAAAAACATTCAGTACTTC. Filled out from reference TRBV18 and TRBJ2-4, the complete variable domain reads NAGVMQNPRHLVRRRGQEARLRCSPMKGHSHVYWYRQLPEEGLKFMVYLQKENIIDESGMPKERFSAEFPKEGPSILRIQQVVRGDSAAYFCASSPPYRILAKNIQYFGAGTRLSVL.

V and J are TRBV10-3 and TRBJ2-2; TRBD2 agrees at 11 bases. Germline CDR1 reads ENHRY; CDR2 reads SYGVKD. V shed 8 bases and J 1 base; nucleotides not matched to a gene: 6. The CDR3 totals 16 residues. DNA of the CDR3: TGTGCCATCGGGGGTAGCGGGGGGGAGAACACCGGGGAGCTGTTTTTT. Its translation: CAIGGSGGENTGELFF.

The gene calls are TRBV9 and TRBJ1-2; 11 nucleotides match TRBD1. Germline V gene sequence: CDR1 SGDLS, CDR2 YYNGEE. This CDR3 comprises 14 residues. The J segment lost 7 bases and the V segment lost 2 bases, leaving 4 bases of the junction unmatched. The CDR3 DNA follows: TGTGCCAGCAGCGTCCGGGACAGGGGGGGTGGCTACACCTTC. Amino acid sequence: CASSVRDRGGGYTF.

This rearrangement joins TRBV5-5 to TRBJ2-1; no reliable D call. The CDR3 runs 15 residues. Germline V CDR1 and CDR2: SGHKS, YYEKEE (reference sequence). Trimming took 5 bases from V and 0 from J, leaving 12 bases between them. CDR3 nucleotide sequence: TGTGCCAGCAGACCCGGTGAGCCCTCCTACAATGAGCAGTTCTTC. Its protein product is CASRPGEPSYNEQFF.

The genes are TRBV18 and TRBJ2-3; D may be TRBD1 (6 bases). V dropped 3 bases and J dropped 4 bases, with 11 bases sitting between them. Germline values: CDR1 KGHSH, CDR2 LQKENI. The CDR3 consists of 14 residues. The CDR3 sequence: CASSPRTEADTQYF. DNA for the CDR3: TGTGCCAGCTCACCCCGGACAGAAGCAGATACGCAGTATTTT. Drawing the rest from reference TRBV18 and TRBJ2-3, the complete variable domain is NAGVMQNPRHLVRRRGQEARLRCSPMKGHSHVYWYRQLPEEGLKFMVYLQKENIIDESGMPKERFSAEFPKEGPSILRIQQVVRGDSAAYFCASSPRTEADTQYFGPGTRLTVL.

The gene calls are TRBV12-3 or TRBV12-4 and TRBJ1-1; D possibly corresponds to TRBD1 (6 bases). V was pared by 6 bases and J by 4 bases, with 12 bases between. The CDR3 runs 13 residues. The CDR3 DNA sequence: TGTGCCAGCAGGTCCACAGGGCTCACTGAAGCTTTCTTT. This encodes CASRSTGLTEAFF.

The CDR3 nucleotides read TGTGCCAGCACAATCTGGGGACTGAGAACTATGGACGCTAATGAAAAACTGTTTTTT. The encoded protein is CASTIWGLRTMDANEKLFF. V is TRBV7-8 and J is TRBJ1-4; D is perhaps TRBD1 (5 bases). V was cut by 7 bases and J by 3 bases, with 27 bases left in between. CDR1 is SGHVS and CDR2 is FQNEAQ in the germline V gene. CDR3 length: 19 amino acids.

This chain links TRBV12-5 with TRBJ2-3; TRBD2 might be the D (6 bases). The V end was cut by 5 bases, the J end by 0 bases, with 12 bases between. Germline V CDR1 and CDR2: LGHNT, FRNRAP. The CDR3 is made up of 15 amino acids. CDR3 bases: TGTGCTAGTGGTCGCGGGACTTCTAGCACAGATACGCAGTATTTT. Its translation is CASGRGTSSTDTQYF.

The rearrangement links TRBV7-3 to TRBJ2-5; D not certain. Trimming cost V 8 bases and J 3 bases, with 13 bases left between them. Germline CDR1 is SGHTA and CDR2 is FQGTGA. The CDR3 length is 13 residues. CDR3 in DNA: TGTGCCAGCTCGATGGCTCGGGAAGAGACCCAGTACTTC. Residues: CASSMAREETQYF.

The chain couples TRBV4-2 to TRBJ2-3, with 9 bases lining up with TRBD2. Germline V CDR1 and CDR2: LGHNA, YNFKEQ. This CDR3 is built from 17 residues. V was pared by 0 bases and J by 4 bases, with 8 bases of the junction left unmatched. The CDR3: CASSQDLVAGAPDTQYF. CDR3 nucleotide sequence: TGTGCCAGCAGCCAAGATTTAGTAGCGGGGGCCCCAGATACGCAGTATTTT.

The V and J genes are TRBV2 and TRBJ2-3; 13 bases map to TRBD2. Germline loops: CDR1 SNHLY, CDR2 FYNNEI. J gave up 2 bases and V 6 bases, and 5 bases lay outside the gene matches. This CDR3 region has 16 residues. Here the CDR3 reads CASSTGLAGVTDTQYF. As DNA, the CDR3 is TGTGCCAGCAGCACCGGACTAGCGGGGGTCACAGATACGCAGTATTTT.

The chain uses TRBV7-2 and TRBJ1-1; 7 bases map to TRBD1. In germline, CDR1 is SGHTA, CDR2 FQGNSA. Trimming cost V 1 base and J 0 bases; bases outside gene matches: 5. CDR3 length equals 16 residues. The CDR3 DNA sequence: TGTGCCAGCAGCTTAGAAGGGACAGCACTGAACACTGAAGCTTTCTTT. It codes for CASSLEGTALNTEAFF.

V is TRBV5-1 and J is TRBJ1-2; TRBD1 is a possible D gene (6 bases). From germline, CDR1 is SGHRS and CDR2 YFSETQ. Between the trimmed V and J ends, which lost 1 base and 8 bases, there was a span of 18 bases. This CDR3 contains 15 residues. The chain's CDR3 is CASSLTSGETEGYTF. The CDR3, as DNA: TGCGCCAGCAGCTTGACGTCAGGGGAGACGGAGGGCTACACCTTC.

The CDR3 here is CASSLPRTSGGGDTQYF. The CDR3 DNA follows: TGTGCCAGCAGCTTACCCCGGACTAGCGGGGGAGGGGATACGCAGTATTTT. V and J are TRBV7-2 and TRBJ2-3; 13 bases map to TRBD2. This CDR3 has 17 amino acids. Germline V gene lookup returns CDR1 SGHTA and CDR2 FQGNSA. Trimming at V came to 2 bases and at J to 6 bases, leaving 8 bases not matched to a gene.

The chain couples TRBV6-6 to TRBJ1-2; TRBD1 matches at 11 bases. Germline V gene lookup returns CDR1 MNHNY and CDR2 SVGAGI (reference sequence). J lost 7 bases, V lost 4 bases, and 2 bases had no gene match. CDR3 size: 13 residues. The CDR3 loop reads CASSWTGGGGYTF. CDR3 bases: TGTGCCAGCAGTTGGACAGGGGGCGGTGGCTACACCTTC.

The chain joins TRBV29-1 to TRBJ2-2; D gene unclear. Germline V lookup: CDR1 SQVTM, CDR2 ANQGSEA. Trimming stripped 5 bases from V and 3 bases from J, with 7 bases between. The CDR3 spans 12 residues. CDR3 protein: CSVFLHTGELFF. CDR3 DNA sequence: TGCAGCGTTTTTCTCCACACCGGGGAGCTGTTTTTT.

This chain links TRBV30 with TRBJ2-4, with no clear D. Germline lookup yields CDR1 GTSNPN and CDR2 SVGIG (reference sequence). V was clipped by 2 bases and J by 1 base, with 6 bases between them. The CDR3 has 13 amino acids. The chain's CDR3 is CAWSSGAKNIQYF. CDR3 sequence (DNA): TGTGCCTGGAGTTCCGGGGCCAAAAACATTCAGTACTTC.

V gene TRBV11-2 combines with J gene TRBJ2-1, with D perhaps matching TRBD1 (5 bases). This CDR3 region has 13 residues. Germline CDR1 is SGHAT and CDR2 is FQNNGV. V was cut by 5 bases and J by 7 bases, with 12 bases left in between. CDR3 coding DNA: TGTGCCAGCAGCGCAAAGGGGTGGAATGAGCAGTTCTTC. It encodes CASSAKGWNEQFF.